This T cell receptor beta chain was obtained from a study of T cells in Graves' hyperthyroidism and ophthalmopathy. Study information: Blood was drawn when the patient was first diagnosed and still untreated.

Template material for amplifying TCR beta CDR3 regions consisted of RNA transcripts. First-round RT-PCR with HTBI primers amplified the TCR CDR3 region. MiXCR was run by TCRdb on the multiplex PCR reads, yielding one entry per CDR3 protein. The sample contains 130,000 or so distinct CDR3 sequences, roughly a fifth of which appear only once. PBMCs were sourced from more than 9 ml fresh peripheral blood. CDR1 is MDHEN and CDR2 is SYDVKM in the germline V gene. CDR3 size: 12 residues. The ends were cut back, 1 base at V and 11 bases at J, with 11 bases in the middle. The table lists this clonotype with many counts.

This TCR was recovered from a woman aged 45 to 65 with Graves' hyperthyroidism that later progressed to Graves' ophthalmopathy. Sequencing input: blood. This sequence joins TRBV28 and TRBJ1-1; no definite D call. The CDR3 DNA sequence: TGTGCCAGCAGTTTATCCGGGAGGCACGCTTTCTTT. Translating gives CASSLSGRHAFF.